These 8 T cell receptor beta chains originate from one sample sequenced in a study of CD8 T cells in Susac syndrome. The RNA input was roughly 0.45 to 1 ug, and it was reverse transcribed with random hexamers. TCRdb ran MiXCR on the immunoSEQ multiplex PCR reads and lists one entry per CDR3 protein. The sample holds about 180,000 distinct CDR3 sequences; around 95% are singletons and the top ten take roughly 0.16%. The sequenced sample was CD8+ T cells from PBMCs. These receptors came from a human donor with multiple sclerosis.

V and J are TRBV13 and TRBJ2-5, with 8 bases aligning to TRBD2. V lost 0 bases, J lost 2 bases, and 2 bases stayed unmatched. Germline assignment: CDR1 PRHDT and CDR2 FYEKMQ (reference sequence). The length of the CDR3 is 15 residues. The CDR3 DNA reads as TGTGCCAGCAGCTTAGGGCGGGGGGATCAAGAGACCCAGTACTTC. This translates into CASSLGRGDQETQYF.

V gene TRBV20-1 combines with J gene TRBJ1-1, with TRBD1 matching 11 bases. The V gene end was trimmed by 6 bases and the J gene end by 6 bases; junction bases not matched to a gene: 6. Germline lookup yields CDR1 DFQATT and CDR2 SNEGSKA (reference sequence). This CDR3 contains 13 residues. The CDR3 DNA reads TGCAGTGCAAGGACAGGGGGCGCGTCTGAAGCTTTCTTT. This gives the protein CSARTGGASEAFF.

The chain uses TRBV6-1 and TRBJ2-1, with D possibly being TRBD2 (5 bases). The V gene lost 7 bases and the J gene lost 10 bases, with 17 bases spanning the gap. The germline V gene encodes CDR1 MNHNS and CDR2 SASEGT. This CDR3 is built from 13 residues. The CDR3 spells CASTYQRGGEQFF. CDR3 DNA: TGTGCCAGCACCTATCAACGGGGTGGCGAGCAGTTCTTC.

The DNA of the CDR3 is TGCGCCAGCAGCCTACGGGGGGAAGACATTCAGTACTTC. Its protein is CASSLRGEDIQYF. The J gene is TRBJ2-4, the V gene TRBV5-1, with TRBD2 identical over 7 bases. CDR1 SGHRS and CDR2 YFSETQ come from the germline V gene. CDR3 length equals 13 residues. J lost 8 bases, V lost 4 bases, and 6 bases had no gene match.

This clonotype was detected once. V and J are TRBV6-5 and TRBJ2-1, with no clear D. V was shortened by 4 bases and J by 0 bases, with 7 bases between the two germline ends. This CDR3 region has 14 residues. Germline CDR1 reads MNHEY; CDR2 reads SVGAGI. The CDR3 here is CASSSPRSYNEQFF. The CDR3 DNA is TGTGCCAGCAGTTCCCCCCGCTCCTACAATGAGCAGTTCTTC.

V gene TRBV7-9 combines with J gene TRBJ2-1; TRBD1 matches 12 bases. V was clipped by 7 bases and J by 8 bases; unmatched bases: 6. CDR3 length equals 14 residues. From germline, CDR1 is SEHNR and CDR2 FQNEAQ (reference sequence). The CDR3: CASTGTGGLYEQFF. The CDR3 DNA is TGTGCCAGCACCGGGACAGGGGGCTTGTATGAGCAGTTCTTC.

The J gene is TRBJ1-2, the V gene TRBV4-2; 7 bases are a match to TRBD1. This CDR3 contains 17 residues. Germline values: CDR1 LGHNA, CDR2 YNFKEQ. J gave up 5 bases and V 0 bases, and 12 bases lay outside the gene matches. The CDR3: CASSQEARGGAGYGYTF. CDR3 coding DNA: TGTGCCAGCAGCCAAGAAGCCCGAGGGGGCGCAGGGTATGGCTACACCTTC.

The chain links TRBV12-3 or TRBV12-4 to TRBJ2-5; TRBD1 aligns across 8 bases. This CDR3 spans 13 amino acids. V was pared by 5 bases and J by 5 bases, with 4 bases of the junction left unmatched. The CDR3 DNA reads TGTGCCAGCAGTGGACAGGGTGAGGAGACCCAGTACTTC. Translation gives CASSGQGEETQYF.